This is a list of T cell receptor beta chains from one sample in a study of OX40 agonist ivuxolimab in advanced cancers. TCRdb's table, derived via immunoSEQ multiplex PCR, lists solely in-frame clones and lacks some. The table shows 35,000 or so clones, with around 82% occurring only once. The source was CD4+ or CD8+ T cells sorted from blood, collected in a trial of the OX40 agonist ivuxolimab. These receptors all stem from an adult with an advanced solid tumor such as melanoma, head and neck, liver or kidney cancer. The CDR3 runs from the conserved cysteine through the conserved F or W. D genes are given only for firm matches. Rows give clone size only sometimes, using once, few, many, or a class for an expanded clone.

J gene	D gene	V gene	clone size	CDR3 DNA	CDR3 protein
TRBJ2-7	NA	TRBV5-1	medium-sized	TGCGCCAGCAGCTTAACGGGAGAGCAGTACTTC	CASSLTGEQYF
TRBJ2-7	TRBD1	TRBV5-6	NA	TGTGCCAGCAGCCTTTCCGGGACAGCCTACGAGCAGTACTTC	CASSLSGTAYEQYF
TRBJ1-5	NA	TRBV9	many	TGTGCCAGCAGCTCAGTCCCTTATCAGCCCCAGCATTTT	CASSSVPYQPQHF
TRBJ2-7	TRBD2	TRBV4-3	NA	TGCGCCAGCAGCCAACTAGCGGGGGTCGAGCAGTACTTC	CASSQLAGVEQYF
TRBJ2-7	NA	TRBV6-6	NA	TGTGCCAGCAGTACCTACTACGAGCAGTACTTC	CASSTYYEQYF
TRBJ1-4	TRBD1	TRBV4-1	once	TGCGCCAGCAGCTCCGCGAGGGGGCTGGGTGAAAAACTGTTTTTT	CASSSARGLGEKLFF
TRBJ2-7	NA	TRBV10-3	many	TGTGCCATCAGTGAAGGTTTGGGTTACGAGCAGTACTTC	CAISEGLGYEQYF
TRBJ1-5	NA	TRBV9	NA	TGTGCCAGCAGCGTAGATGGGGGCCCCAATCAGCCCCAGCATTTT	CASSVDGGPNQPQHF
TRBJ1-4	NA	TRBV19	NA	TGTGCCAGTAGTAAGGAAACAGCTGCAACTAATGAAAAACTGTTTTTT	CASSKETAATNEKLFF
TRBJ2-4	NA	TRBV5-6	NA	TGTGCCAGCAGCCCGCAAAACAAAAACATTCAGTACTTC	CASSPQNKNIQYF
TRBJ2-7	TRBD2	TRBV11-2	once	TGTGCCAGCAGCTTAGGATCGCGGGGGAGCTCCTACGAGCAGTACTTC	CASSLGSRGSSYEQYF
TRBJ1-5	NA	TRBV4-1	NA	TGCGCCAGCAGCCAAGATCGGAGGGAGGATCAGCCCCAGCATTTT	CASSQDRREDQPQHF
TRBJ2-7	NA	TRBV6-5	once	TGTGCCAGCAGTTACGCGACAGACTCCTACGAGCAGTACTTC	CASSYATDSYEQYF
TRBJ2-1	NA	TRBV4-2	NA	TGTGCCAGCAGCCAAGGAAACAATGAGCAGTTCTTC	CASSQGNNEQFF
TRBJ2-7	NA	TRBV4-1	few	TGCGCCAGCAGCCCATCCGGCAGGCCGGTAGGGTCCTACGAGCAGTACTTC	CASSPSGRPVGSYEQYF
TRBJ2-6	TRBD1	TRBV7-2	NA	TGTGCCAGCAGCACATGGGACAGGGTGGCGACTGGGGCCAACGTCCTGACTTTC	CASSTWDRVATGANVLTF
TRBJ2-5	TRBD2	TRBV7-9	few	TGTGCCAGCAGCACGGGACTAGCGCTGGAATCACAAGAGACCCAGTACTTC	CASSTGLALESQETQYF
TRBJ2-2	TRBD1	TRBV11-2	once	TGTGCCAGCAGTTGGGTGACAGGGACCACCGGGGAGCTGTTTTTT	CASSWVTGTTGELFF
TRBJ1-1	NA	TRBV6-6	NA	TGTGCCAGCAGTTTCGCGGGGAACACTGAAGCTTTCTTT	CASSFAGNTEAFF
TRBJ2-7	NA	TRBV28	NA	TGTGCCAGCAGTTTAGCTAGAAGGTACGAGCAGTACTTC	CASSLARRYEQYF
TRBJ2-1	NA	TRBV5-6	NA	TGTGCCAGCAGCTTTGTACTAGCTGGTGAGCAGTTCTTC	CASSFVLAGEQFF
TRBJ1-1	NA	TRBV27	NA	TGTGCCAGCAGCCCTGGGCGGGGGAATGAAGCTTTCTTT	CASSPGRGNEAFF
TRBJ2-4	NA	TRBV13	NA	TGTGCCAGCAGACCCCCCGCAGGAGAAAAAAACATTCAGTACTTC	CASRPPAGEKNIQYF
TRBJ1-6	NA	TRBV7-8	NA	TGTGCCAGCAGCGTTGTTATCCGAGACTCACCCCTCCACTTT	CASSVVIRDSPLHF
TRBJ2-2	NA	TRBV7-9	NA	TGTGCCAGCAGCTCCCTCCTACATTTATCCACCGGGGAGCTGTTTTTT	CASSSLLHLSTGELFF
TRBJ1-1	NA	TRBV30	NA	TGTGCCTGGAGTGATACAGGGACTGAAGCTTTCTTT	CAWSDTGTEAFF
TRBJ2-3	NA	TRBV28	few	TGTGCCAGCAGTCCGAGCCGCAGCACAGATACGCAGTATTTT	CASSPSRSTDTQYF
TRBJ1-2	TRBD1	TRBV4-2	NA	TGTGCCAGCAGCCACCCCCCGGGACAGGGTGTCTCTTACTATGGCTACACCTTC	CASSHPPGQGVSYYGYTF
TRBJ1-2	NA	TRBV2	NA	TGTGCCAGCAGTTTATCCCCATCGACAGCTAACTATGGCTACACCTTC	CASSLSPSTANYGYTF
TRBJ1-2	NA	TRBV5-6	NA	TGTGCCAGCAGCTTTCAACGGGTTTCGTACTATGGCTACACCTTC	CASSFQRVSYYGYTF
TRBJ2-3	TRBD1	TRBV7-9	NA	TGTGCCAGCAGCCCCCGGACAGGGCGAAGGACAGATACGCAGTATTTT	CASSPRTGRRTDTQYF
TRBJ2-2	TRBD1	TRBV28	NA	TGTGCCAGCACCAGTATCGGACAGGTTAACACCGGGGAGCTGTTTTTT	CASTSIGQVNTGELFF
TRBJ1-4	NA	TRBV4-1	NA	TGCGCCAGCAGCCTCGACCCGGGCGCAACTAATGAAAAACTGTTTTTT	CASSLDPGATNEKLFF
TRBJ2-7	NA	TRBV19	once	TGTGCCAGTAGTCCCAGTGGCAGCTCCTACGAGCAGTACTTC	CASSPSGSSYEQYF
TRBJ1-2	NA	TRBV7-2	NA	TGTGCCAGCAGCTTAGAACGGACACACTATGGCTACACCTTC	CASSLERTHYGYTF
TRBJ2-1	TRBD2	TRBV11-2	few	TGTGCCAGCAGCTCCAGACTAGCGGGAGCCTACAATGAGCAGTTCTTC	CASSSRLAGAYNEQFF
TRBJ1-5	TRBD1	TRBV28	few	TGTGCCAGCAGGTCCGGGACAGGGATTCAGCCCCAGCATTTT	CASRSGTGIQPQHF
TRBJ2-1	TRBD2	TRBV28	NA	TGTGCCAGCAGTTCCCTAGCGGGAGGGCCCTACAATGAGCAGTTCTTC	CASSSLAGGPYNEQFF
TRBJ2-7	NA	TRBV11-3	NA	TGTGCCAGCAGCTTTCGAGCCTCCTACGAGCAGTACTTC	CASSFRASYEQYF
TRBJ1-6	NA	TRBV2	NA	TGTGCCAGCAGTGTCATTGTGGGGGGCTCCTATAATTCACCCCTCCACTTT	CASSVIVGGSYNSPLHF